Listed below are T cell receptor beta chains from one sample, sequenced in a study of identifying expanded T cells in peripheral blood. Clones were sequenced by immunoSEQ multiplex PCR, and TCRdb holds only the in-frame ones, with some missing. The sample lists under 100,000 clones, about 85% occurring once. Material: blood. The receptor set was obtained from a person between 18 and 75 years old in good health. The CDR3 runs from the conserved cysteine through the conserved F or W.

v_call,cdr3_aa
TRBV9,CASSVAATGELFF
TRBV5-5,CASSSGERAGVEKLFF
TRBV29-1,CSVSRSSEGYTF
TRBV11-2,CASSGRAAGDTIYF
TRBV19,CASNTGFMELFF
TRBV7-2,CASSFSIKETQYF
TRBV23-1,CASRPLYSPGTAYVTYNSPLHF
TRBV5-5,CASSLYLGEGTEAFF
TRBV5-6,CASSGTYGYTF
TRBV27,CASSLSRQGYSYEQYF
TRBV5-1,CASSPSPGWNEKLFF
TRBV18,CASSPGHGGTDTQYF
TRBV9,CASSVDQASEQYF
TRBV5-1,CASSPDSVSSGNTIYF
TRBV7-9,CASSLRPQGGRMNTEAFF
TRBV7-2,CASSLTTSGLTEQFF
TRBV6-1,CASSGTVPVSGYTF
TRBV2,CAMTRSDTQYF
TRBV4-3,CASSQGTDGANVLTF
TRBV11-2,CASRPGRITGELFF
TRBV18,CASSLNPGQGDQPQHF
TRBV2,CAGREVASGELFF
TRBV6-1,CASRFQGFHEQYF
TRBV19,CASSPAGLNTEAFF
TRBV14,CASSRGGAQETQYF
TRBV5-4,CASSLRTSTDTQYF
TRBV5-4,CASTFTGVNYGYTF
TRBV5-1,CASSLAGRTEAFF
TRBV4-1,CASSQHTTGNSYEQYF
TRBV16,CASSQFIGQGGQPQHF
TRBV6-1,CASSEALTSGGDDEQFF
TRBV10-2,CASCHTRTSGGNEQFF
TRBV30,CAWSRGGANTEAFF
TRBV29-1,CSVEVTSGGAEYF
TRBV11-3,CASRSWNTEAFF
TRBV18,CASSPGLNQPQHF
TRBV27,CASNPGGAYEQYF
TRBV7-6,CASSPQDNQPQHF
TRBV7-2,CASTPRGRGARNLETQYF
TRBV12-5,CASGLEVGTTHTF
TRBV21-1,CASSNGDTSSSWVGYEQYF
TRBV10-1,CATRTGGKSETQYF
TRBV5-5,CASSLVSKSRATEAFF
TRBV19,CASSTLTGELFF
TRBV2,CASRTTESSGNTIYF
TRBV19,CASSIDRAKNIQYF
TRBV18,CASSPPTKTQYF
TRBV18,CASSPPWEDYTEAFF
TRBV29-1,CSAVGGGMADTQYF
TRBV6-5,CASSRLPANEKLFF
TRBV19,CASRGGPRTEAFF